The entry below gives a single T cell receptor (beta chain) sequence along with its context. The same CDR3 arises from other DNA sequences in this sample as well. CDR3 length: 13 amino acids. CDR1 and CDR2 (germline): GTSNPN, SVGIG (reference sequence). V was trimmed by 2 bases and J by 5 bases, leaving 12 bases between them. The entry originates in a study of shared clonotypes between healthy human individuals. Data came from immunoSEQ multiplex PCR; TCRdb stores just in-frame clones and leaves some out. The sample lists millions of clones; 85% to 95% were seen once. Sample: naive CD4+ T cells sorted from blood. The subset denotes: CD45RA+ positively selected. This TCR was sampled from a man aged 18-30 years in good health. The chain has TRBV30 and TRBJ1-1; tentatively, D is TRBD1 (5 bases). The CDR3 here is CAWSKTGGTEAFF. For the CDR3, the DNA is TGTGCCTGGAGTAAAACGGGGGGGACTGAAGCTTTCTTT.